Following are 27 T cell receptor beta chains from one sample sequenced in a study of Graves' ophthalmopathy and Graves' hyperthyroidism. Investigators amplified TCR beta CDR3 regions from RNA transcripts. The first-round RT-PCR employed HTBI primers together with the Qiagen OneStep RT-PCR kit. A multiplex PCR was then performed as the second round. Each CDR3 protein is one row after TCRdb ran MiXCR on the multiplex PCR reads. The table records 400,000 to 450,000 distinct CDR3 sequences, over 20% of them present only once. Sample: peripheral blood. Receptors originate from a woman between 18 and 30 years old with stable Graves' hyperthyroidism.

This clonotype was recorded at least ten times. The genes are TRBV7-9 and TRBJ1-3; D remains ambiguous. Germline V CDR1 and CDR2: SEHNR, FQNEAQ (reference sequence). This CDR3 region has 15 residues. Trimming removed 3 bases from V and 0 bases from J, with 9 bases in between. The CDR3 loop is CASSFGQLSGNTIYF. The DNA of the CDR3 is TGTGCCAGCAGCTTCGGCCAGCTCTCTGGAAACACCATATATTTT.

This clonotype appeared many times. The J gene is TRBJ2-2, the V gene TRBV5-8; 8 bases match TRBD1. The CDR3 is made up of 16 amino acids. CDR1 and CDR2 (germline): SGHTS, YDEGEE. V gave up 4 bases and J gave up 4 bases; unmatched junction bases: 9. The CDR3 loop reads CASSMYPGQVTGELFF. CDR3 bases: TGTGCCAGCAGCATGTATCCGGGACAGGTCACCGGGGAGCTGTTTTTT.

This clonotype was counted at least ten times. The rearrangement uses TRBV10-3 and TRBJ2-7; D may be TRBD2 (6 bases). In germline, CDR1 is ENHRY, CDR2 SYGVKD. The CDR3 has 13 residues. Trimming pared 3 bases from V and 7 bases from J, leaving 13 bases between. CDR3 residues: CAISDNSGGEQYF. In nucleotides, the CDR3 is TGTGCCATCAGTGATAACAGTGGAGGGGAGCAGTACTTC.

This clonotype was seen a few times. This chain connects TRBV4-1 to TRBJ2-7, with D perhaps TRBD2 (6 bases). The CDR3 extends over 15 amino acids. Trimming took off 0 bases at V and 2 bases at J, with 11 bases between the two ends. Germline-derived CDR1 and CDR2 are MGHRA and YSYEKL. CDR3: CASSQEPGVTYEQYF. The CDR3 region has the DNA TGCGCCAGCAGCCAAGAGCCGGGAGTGACCTACGAGCAGTACTTC.

This clonotype was picked up many times. The chain links TRBV28 to TRBJ2-7, with D unresolved. The CDR3 contains 14 residues. Deletions cut 3 bases from V and 4 bases from J, with 13 bases between. CDR1 is MDHEN, CDR2 SYDVKM, per germline. The CDR3 DNA follows: TGTGCCAGCAGTTTGGACCAACCTTTATACGAGCAGTACTTC. Its protein is CASSLDQPLYEQYF.

This clonotype was seen ten or more times. This sequence joins TRBV2 and TRBJ2-7; TRBD1 matches at 7 bases. The J segment lost 3 bases and the V segment lost 6 bases, leaving 8 bases of the junction unmatched. Germline lookup yields CDR1 SNHLY and CDR2 FYNNEI. The CDR3 totals 14 residues. Here the CDR3 reads CASSAGTVDYEQYF. The CDR3 DNA sequence: TGTGCCAGCAGCGCCGGGACAGTAGACTACGAGCAGTACTTC.

In this sample, this clonotype turned up many times. This chain links TRBV20-1 with TRBJ1-1, with a tentative D call TRBD1 (6 bases). V lost 0 bases and J 0 bases, leaving 8 bases between the germline ends. The germline gives CDR1 DFQATT, CDR2 SNEGSKA (reference sequence). This CDR3 contains 14 residues. The CDR3, as DNA: TGCAGTGCTAGAGATGGGACAATGAACACTGAAGCTTTCTTT. This translates into CSARDGTMNTEAFF.

This chain links TRBV12-3 or TRBV12-4 with TRBJ1-1; D unresolved. The V end lost 5 bases, the J end lost 4 bases, and 14 bases lay between the germline ends. The CDR3 covers 14 residues. CDR3 DNA sequence: TGTGCCAGCAGTATCCTAGGTGGGAGCACTGAAGCTTTCTTT. Protein: CASSILGGSTEAFF.

The chain employs TRBV28 and TRBJ1-2, with D perhaps TRBD1 (5 bases). Trimming cost V 7 bases and J 5 bases, with 20 bases left between them. CDR1 and CDR2 from the germline V gene are MDHEN and SYDVKM. The CDR3 covers 15 residues. CDR3 sequence (DNA): TGTGCCAGCACCAGATCGGGGGTTCCGGCTTATGGCTACACCTTC. Translating it yields CASTRSGVPAYGYTF.

This clonotype was observed a handful of times. This sequence may be a read error, since a much larger clone differs from it by one base. This chain uses TRBV10-3 with TRBJ1-1, with TRBD1 as a possible D gene (5 bases). This CDR3 has 15 amino acids. From germline, CDR1 is ENHRY and CDR2 SYGVKD. The CDR3 region is CASSEVDGGSTEAFF. The CDR3 DNA reads TGTGCCAGCAGTGAGGTCGACGGGGGGAGCACTGAAGCTTTCTTT.

This clonotype was seen once. The V and J genes are TRBV6-1 and TRBJ1-1, with unresolved D. The CDR3 length is 13 residues. Deletions cut 6 bases from V and 7 bases from J, with 15 bases between. Germline V gives CDR1 MNHNS, CDR2 SASEGT. CDR3 DNA: TGTGCCAGCAGAGTTACGGTGAATATTGAAGCTTTCTTT. This gives the protein CASRVTVNIEAFF.

The V gene is TRBV12-3 or TRBV12-4, the J gene TRBJ1-5, with a tentative D call TRBD1 (5 bases). V dropped 3 bases and J dropped 4 bases, with 13 bases sitting between them. The CDR3 has 15 amino acids. CDR3 residues: CASSFPGSGNQPQHF. The CDR3 region has the DNA TGTGCCAGCAGTTTCCCAGGGAGTGGAAATCAGCCCCAGCATTTT.

This clonotype was recorded at least ten times. This chain joins TRBV7-2 and TRBJ1-6; D is uncertain. Trimming removed 0 bases from V and 8 bases from J, with 5 bases in between. The CDR3 spans 13 residues. The V gene's germline CDR1 is SGHTA and CDR2 FQGNSA. The CDR3 reads CASSLAQDSPLHF. For the CDR3, the DNA is TGTGCCAGCAGCTTAGCCCAGGATTCACCCCTCCACTTT.

There are many counts of this clonotype. The genes are TRBV29-1 and TRBJ2-7, with D tentatively TRBD1 or TRBD2 (6 bases each). This CDR3 comprises 12 residues. V was trimmed by 3 bases and J by 4 bases, leaving 10 bases between them. Germline-derived CDR1 and CDR2 are SQVTM and ANQGSEA. This CDR3 reads CSVETRGYEQYF. In DNA form, the CDR3 reads TGCAGCGTTGAGACTAGGGGGTACGAGCAGTACTTC.

In this sample, this clonotype turned up a few times. This chain links TRBV30 with TRBJ2-7, with a weak D call TRBD2 (6 bases). Trimming pared 1 base from V and 0 bases from J, leaving 7 bases between. Germline V gene lookup returns CDR1 GTSNPN and CDR2 SVGIG (reference sequence). The CDR3 contains 13 residues. CDR3: CAWSEGLSYEQYF. The CDR3 DNA is TGTGCCTGGAGTGAGGGACTCTCCTACGAGCAGTACTTC.

As regards this clonotype: It may be a read error: a sequence one base away is much more abundant. This sequence joins TRBV5-6 and TRBJ1-5; no clear D gene. The germline CDR1 and CDR2 sequences are SGHDT and YYEEEE. The CDR3 totals 14 residues. CDR3 nucleotide sequence: TGTGCCAGGAGCTTGGGGATGGGGAATCAGCCCCAGCATTTT. Translated: CARSLGMGNQPQHF.

There are many counts of this clonotype. This chain links TRBV6-5 with TRBJ2-7, with a tentative D call TRBD2 (6 bases). Trimming shortened V by 2 bases and J by 4 bases, and 12 bases separated the two germline ends. Germline CDR1 is MNHEY and CDR2 is SVGAGI. The CDR3 has 14 residues. The CDR3: CASSYAGGEYEQYF. The CDR3 nucleotides read TGTGCCAGCAGTTACGCTGGCGGGGAGTACGAGCAGTACTTC.

Many counts were recorded for this clonotype. This sequence joins TRBV7-6 and TRBJ2-7; maybe TRBD1 (6 bases). The CDR3 contains 15 residues. Between the trimmed V and J ends, which lost 2 bases and 3 bases, there was a span of 14 bases. Germline values: CDR1 SGHVS, CDR2 FNYEAQ. CDR3 amino acids: CASSLSRGYNYEQYF. CDR3 nucleotides: TGTGCCAGCAGCTTATCCAGGGGCTATAACTACGAGCAGTACTTC.

This clonotype has ten or more counts. V gene TRBV5-1 combines with J gene TRBJ2-5, with 8 nucleotides matching TRBD2. Germline trimming cut 1 base from V and 5 bases from J; bases unmatched to any gene: 7. Germline V gene lookup returns CDR1 SGHRS and CDR2 YFSETQ. This CDR3 is 15 amino acids long. CDR3 bases: TGCGCCAGCAGCTTGTTGGGACTAGTCGCGGAGACCCAGTACTTC. Protein sequence: CASSLLGLVAETQYF.

This clonotype was seen ten or more times. This chain connects TRBV20-1 to TRBJ1-6; D unclear. The germline V gene encodes CDR1 DFQATT and CDR2 SNEGSKA (reference sequence). V lost 2 bases to trimming and J lost 6 bases, with 11 bases between them. The CDR3 consists of 14 residues. The CDR3 protein is CSARRDLLNSPLHF. The CDR3 DNA reads as TGCAGTGCTAGAAGGGATTTACTTAATTCACCCCTCCACTTT.

This clonotype turned up a few times. This may stem from a read error, because a much larger clone lies one nucleotide away. The rearrangement joins TRBV12-3 or TRBV12-4 to TRBJ1-6; possibly TRBD1 for D (5 bases). Trimming left V 6 bases short and J 10 bases short, with 16 bases between. This CDR3 spans 14 amino acids. CDR3 region: CASSADSEGSPLHF. The CDR3 nucleotides are TGTGCCAGCAGCGCCGACAGCGAGGGGTCACCCCTCCACTTT.

This clonotype was counted ten times or more. J is TRBJ1-1 and V is TRBV12-3 or TRBV12-4; weak D call: TRBD1 (6 bases). With 7 bases removed from V and 5 bases from J, the gap between germline ends came to 17 bases. The length of the CDR3 is 14 residues. This chain's CDR3 is CASTLLGGRTEAFF. In nucleotides, the CDR3 is TGTGCCAGCACGCTCTTGGGGGGGCGGACTGAAGCTTTCTTT.

The V and J genes are TRBV6-5 and TRBJ2-5; D is unclear. Germline V gives CDR1 MNHEY, CDR2 SVGAGI. Trimming cost V 6 bases and J 2 bases, with 7 bases left between them. The CDR3 totals 12 residues. This chain's CDR3 is CASSPKQETQYF. CDR3 coding DNA: TGTGCCAGCAGCCCCAAACAAGAGACCCAGTACTTC.

This clonotype was counted at least ten times. The rearrangement joins TRBV28 to TRBJ2-2; TRBD2 might be the D (5 bases). The V end was cut by 3 bases, the J end by 3 bases, with 14 bases between. CDR3 length: 16 amino acids. Germline CDR1 and CDR2: MDHEN and SYDVKM. CDR3 protein: CASSFFGILDTGELFF. Written as DNA, the CDR3 is TGTGCCAGCAGTTTCTTCGGGATCCTTGACACCGGGGAGCTGTTTTTT.

This clonotype appeared many times. The J gene is TRBJ1-1, the V gene TRBV2; no clear D gene. Per the germline V gene, CDR1 is SNHLY and CDR2 is FYNNEI. The V gene lost 6 bases and the J gene lost 0 bases, with 11 bases spanning the gap. The length of the CDR3 is 14 residues. The CDR3 sequence: CASRDRLMNTEAFF. The DNA of the CDR3 is TGTGCCAGCAGGGATCGACTAATGAACACTGAAGCTTTCTTT.

This clonotype has ten or more counts. The V call is TRBV6-5, the J call TRBJ2-7; possibly TRBD1 or TRBD2 for D (6 bases each). Germline V gene lookup returns CDR1 MNHEY and CDR2 SVGAGI. Trimming took off 4 bases at V and 2 bases at J, with 12 bases between the two ends. The CDR3 has 14 residues. Here the CDR3 reads CASSLRGDPYEQYF. The DNA of the CDR3 is TGTGCCAGCAGTTTGAGGGGGGACCCCTACGAGCAGTACTTC.

The CDR3 nucleotides read TGTGCCAGCAGACCGACAGGGGCTCTTCTTTCACCCCTCCACTTT. The encoded protein is CASRPTGALLSPLHF. The chain combines TRBV6-2 or TRBV6-3 with TRBJ1-6; 8 bases match TRBD1. Germline V gene lookup returns CDR1 MNHEY and CDR2 SVGEGT. The ends lost 6 bases at V and 9 bases at J; junction bases unmatched: 10. The CDR3 contains 15 residues.